This TCR beta chain is drawn from a study of T cells after yellow fever vaccination. Notes on the study in general: Reappearance after the booster was seen for most primary-vaccination clones, at 95% to 97% CD4 and around 88% CD8. The presence of abundant clonotypes contaminating from the bulk population was possible in FACS-sorted repertoires.

This clonotype occurred a few times. Its matching antigen is unknown. Synthesis of TCR cDNA relied on 5'RACE template switching, which attached a universal primer site and UMIs. TCRdb re-analysed the 5' RACE reads in MiXCR, keeping a single row per CDR3 protein. Among about 74,000 distinct CDR3 sequences listed, approximately 6.5% were seen once. Per germline, CDR1 SGHTA and CDR2 FQGNSA. Trimming took off 5 bases at V and 3 bases at J, with 21 bases between the two ends. The CDR3 spans 17 residues. The sample consisted of CD8+ T cells sorted from PBMCs, taken 5 days after the first yellow fever vaccination. This chain joins TRBV7-2 and TRBJ2-3; D possibly matches TRBD1 or TRBD2 (5 bases each). This sequence was found in a man between 18 and 35 years old who received the YFV17D yellow fever vaccine. CDR3 sequence: CASSRKGTPLPTDTQYF. The CDR3 nucleotides are TGTGCCAGCAGCCGAAAGGGGACCCCTCTTCCGACAGATACGCAGTATTTT.